This entry features one T cell receptor (beta chain) sequence. The target antigen is unknown. TCRdb reprocessed the reads with MiXCR, giving one entry per CDR3 protein. The sample carries some 940,000 distinct CDR3 sequences, 31% recorded once. The data belong to a study of T cell repertoires in cytomegalovirus infection. Points from the study as a whole: There were HLA-C-restricted CMV-specific TCR beta clonotypes dominating the ex vivo response.

The sequence derives from a human donor in good health (CMV status not recorded). Some clones in this sample may be carry-over from other donors' samples. The sample consisted of cultured CD8+ T cells from PBMCs, taken from culture after CMV antigen stimulation.

CDR3 nucleotide sequence: TGTGCCAGCACTGGAGGGGGGCCTAGCACAGATACGCAGTATTTT. Protein sequence: CASTGGGPSTDTQYF. This rearrangement joins TRBV6-1 to TRBJ2-3, with D perhaps matching TRBD1 or TRBD2 (6 bases each). Germline CDR1 reads MNHNS; CDR2 reads SASEGT. The CDR3 spans 15 residues. Trimming pared 7 bases from V and 0 bases from J, leaving 14 bases between.